One and the same sample provided the 2 T cell receptor beta chains below, sequenced in a study of blood T cell repertoires in COVID-19 (dated by TCRdb to 2019 to 2021). Preparation of the library involved the immunoSEQ multiplex PCR assay. What TCRdb holds here is the immuneACCESS table cut down to in-frame rearrangements. Part of the clones is not present; checked against another copy, under half of the missing clones reflect an unresolved V gene, and the others are unexplained. Recorded for this sample are 270,000 or so clones; roughly 90% of them occurred a single time. The ten largest clones take up roughly 5% of the sample. Material for sequencing was peripheral blood. The receptors originated from a man aged 40-49 years with acute or convalescent COVID-19.

The chain recombines TRBV2 with TRBJ1-2; tentatively, D is TRBD1 (6 bases). Germline loops: CDR1 SNHLY, CDR2 FYNNEI. Trimming took off 8 bases at V and 0 bases at J, with 13 bases between the two ends. This CDR3 is built from 14 residues. CDR3: CASVRTASNYGYTF. The CDR3 DNA is TGTGCCAGCGTCCGGACAGCTTCTAACTATGGCTACACCTTC.

The V gene is TRBV2, the J gene TRBJ1-2; 7 nucleotides match TRBD1. The CDR3 sequence is 13 residues long. Germline trimming cut 4 bases from V and 7 bases from J; bases unmatched to any gene: 6. The V gene's germline CDR1 is SNHLY and CDR2 FYNNEI. In DNA form, the CDR3 reads TGTGCCAGCAGTGTGGGACAGTCCCGTGGCTACACCTTC. It is translated as CASSVGQSRGYTF.